One and the same sample provided the 11 T cell receptor beta chains below, sequenced in a study of blood T cells in healthy people across ages. PCR was performed a second time for about 7 to 12 cycles using a sample-barcoded 5' primer and a J-beta primer mix. TCRdb called the 5' RACE reads again in MiXCR, with one record for every CDR3 protein. Of more than 650,000 distinct CDR3 sequences detected, roughly 50% appear once; the ten largest clones hold 40% to 50%. Sequenced sample: blood. Source of these receptors: a man aged 80 or over in good health.

The chain is built from TRBV6-5 and TRBJ2-5; 9 bases are a match to TRBD1. CDR1 and CDR2 (germline): MNHEY, SVGAGI. This CDR3 is built from 13 residues. Unmatched junction bases numbered 5, after V lost 8 bases and J lost 4 bases. The CDR3 DNA is TGTGCCAGCGGCGGACAGGGGCCAGAGACCCAGTACTTC. This gives the protein CASGGQGPETQYF.

V gene TRBV20-1 combines with J gene TRBJ2-5; 9 bases agree with TRBD2. The CDR3 has 15 amino acids. J was trimmed by 1 base and V by 3 bases; bases with no gene match: 6. Germline lookup yields CDR1 DFQATT and CDR2 SNEGSKA (reference sequence). CDR3 nucleotides: TGCAGTGCTAGTGGCGGACTAGCGCCCCAAGAGACCCAGTACTTC. Amino acid sequence: CSASGGLAPQETQYF.

This chain joins TRBV5-5 and TRBJ2-1; TRBD1 matches 8 bases. CDR1 SGHKS and CDR2 YYEKEE come from the germline V gene (reference sequence). Germline trimming cut 1 base from V and 10 bases from J; bases unmatched to any gene: 10. The CDR3 covers 15 residues. The CDR3 sequence: CASSLLPGGGYEQFF. The CDR3 nucleotides read TGTGCCAGCAGCTTGTTGCCAGGGGGCGGGTACGAGCAGTTCTTC.

V usage is TRBV27 and J usage is TRBJ2-4, with a possible D match to TRBD2 (5 bases). The last part of the DNA fits TRBJ2-5 better; the J call may be wrong. Germline lookup yields CDR1 MNHEY and CDR2 SMNVEV (reference sequence). The CDR3 contains 13 residues. The DNA of the CDR3 is TGTGCCAGCAGTTCTACTAGAAGAGAGACCCAGTACTTC. This encodes CASSSTRRETQYF.

The rearrangement uses TRBV29-1 and TRBJ1-2; D possibly corresponds to TRBD1 (6 bases). The germline V gene has CDR1 SQVTM and CDR2 ANQGSEA. This CDR3 has 13 residues. Deletions cut 8 bases from V and 2 bases from J, with 15 bases between. Here the CDR3 reads CSPKGGLNYGYTF. The CDR3 bases are TGCAGCCCGAAGGGGGGACTCAACTATGGCTACACCTTC.

The chain combines TRBV28 with TRBJ2-1, with TRBD2 matching 13 bases. CDR3 length: 18 amino acids. Germline lookup yields CDR1 MDHEN and CDR2 SYDVKM. With 4 bases clipped from V and 7 bases from J, the junction kept 13 bases outside the gene matches. CDR3: CASSSLTSGRHRINEQFF. CDR3 sequence (DNA): TGTGCCAGCAGTTCCCTGACTAGCGGGAGGCATCGCATTAATGAGCAGTTCTTC.

The rearrangement links TRBV3-1 to TRBJ2-5; the D is unclear. The V end was cut by 8 bases, the J end by 2 bases, with 9 bases between. Germline V gene sequence: CDR1 LGHDT, CDR2 YNNKEL (reference sequence). The length of the CDR3 is 12 residues. CDR3 amino acids: CASVGGQETQYF. The CDR3 DNA follows: TGTGCCAGCGTTGGTGGTCAAGAGACCCAGTACTTC.

The rearrangement joins TRBV27 to TRBJ2-1; 11 bases map to TRBD2. The CDR3 contains 17 residues. In germline, CDR1 is MNHEY, CDR2 SMNVEV (reference sequence). J lost 4 bases, V lost 1 base, and 6 bases had no gene match. The DNA of the CDR3 is TGTGCCAGCAGTTTATTTTTAGCGGGAGGGCCTTACAATGAGCAGTTCTTC. It translates to CASSLFLAGGPYNEQFF.

V and J are TRBV7-3 and TRBJ2-1; D gene unclear. CDR1 is SGHTA, CDR2 FQGTGA, per germline. V lost 0 bases and J 5 bases, leaving 11 bases between the germline ends. This CDR3 is 15 amino acids long. In DNA, the CDR3 is TGTGCCAGCAGCTTAACGCCCCTAACGAACAATGAGCAGTTCTTC. This translates into CASSLTPLTNNEQFF. Full variable domain (remainder filled in from reference TRBV7-3 and TRBJ2-1): GAGVSQTPSNKVTEKGKYVELRCDPISGHTALYWYRQSLGQGPEFLIYFQGTGAADDSGLPNDRFFAVRPEGSVSTLKIQRTERGDSAVYLCASSLTPLTNNEQFFGPGTRLTVL.

This sequence joins TRBV12-3 or TRBV12-4 and TRBJ1-4; 9 bases map to TRBD1. Trimming cost V 7 bases and J 7 bases; bases outside gene matches: 7. The CDR3 is 14 amino acids. The CDR3 DNA reads TGTGCCAGCATCCCACAGGGGGCATTTGAAAAACTGTTTTTT. Residues: CASIPQGAFEKLFF.

In its sample, this clonotype was seen a few times. The chain is built from TRBV3-1 and TRBJ2-1, with 10 bases that match TRBD2. This CDR3 is 16 amino acids long. V lost 2 bases, J lost 0 bases, and 1 base stayed unmatched. In germline, CDR1 is LGHDT, CDR2 YNNKEL (reference sequence). The CDR3, as DNA: TGTGCCAGCAGCCAAAGCGGGGGGGGCTCCTACAATGAGCAGTTCTTC. Translating it yields CASSQSGGGSYNEQFF.